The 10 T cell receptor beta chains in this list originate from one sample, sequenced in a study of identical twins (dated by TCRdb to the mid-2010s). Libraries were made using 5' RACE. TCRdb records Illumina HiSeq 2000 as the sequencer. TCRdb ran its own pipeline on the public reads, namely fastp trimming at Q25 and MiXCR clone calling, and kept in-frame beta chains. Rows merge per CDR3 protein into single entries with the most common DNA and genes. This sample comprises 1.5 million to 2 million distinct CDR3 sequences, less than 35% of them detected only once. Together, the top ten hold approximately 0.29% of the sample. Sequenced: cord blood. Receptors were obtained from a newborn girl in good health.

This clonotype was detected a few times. The CDR3 DNA reads TGTGCCAGCTCACGAGGGTTTTCGACAGAGACCCAGTACTTC. Residues: CASSRGFSTETQYF. V gene TRBV18 combines with J gene TRBJ2-5, with D possibly being TRBD2 (5 bases). V gave up 4 bases and J gave up 4 bases, with 13 bases separating them. CDR1 and CDR2 from the germline V gene are KGHSH and LQKENI. The CDR3 contains 14 residues.

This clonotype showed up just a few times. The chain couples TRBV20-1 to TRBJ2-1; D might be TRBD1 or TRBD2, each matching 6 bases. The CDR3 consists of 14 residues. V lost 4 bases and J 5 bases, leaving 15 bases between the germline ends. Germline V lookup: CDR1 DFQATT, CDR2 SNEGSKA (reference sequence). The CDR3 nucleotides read TGCAGTGCTACCGGACAGAGGGGGGACAATGAGCAGTTCTTC. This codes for CSATGQRGDNEQFF.

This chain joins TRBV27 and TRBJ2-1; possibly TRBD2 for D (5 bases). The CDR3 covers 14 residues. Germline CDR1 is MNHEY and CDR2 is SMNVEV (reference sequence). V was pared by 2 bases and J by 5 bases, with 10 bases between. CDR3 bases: TGTGCCAGCAGTTTAGCGGGTATCCACAATGAGCAGTTCTTC. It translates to CASSLAGIHNEQFF.

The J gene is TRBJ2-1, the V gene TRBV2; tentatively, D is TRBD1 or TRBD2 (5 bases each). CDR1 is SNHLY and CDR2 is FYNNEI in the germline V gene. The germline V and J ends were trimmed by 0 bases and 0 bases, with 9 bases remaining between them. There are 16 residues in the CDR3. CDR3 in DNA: TGTGCCAGCAGTGAAGCGCCAGGGAGCTCCTACAATGAGCAGTTCTTC. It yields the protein CASSEAPGSSYNEQFF.

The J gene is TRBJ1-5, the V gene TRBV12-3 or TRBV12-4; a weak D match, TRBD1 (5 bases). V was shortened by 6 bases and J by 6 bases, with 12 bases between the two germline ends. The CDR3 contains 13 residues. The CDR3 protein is CASRRGEGQPQHF. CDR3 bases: TGTGCCAGCAGACGGGGGGAAGGTCAGCCCCAGCATTTT.

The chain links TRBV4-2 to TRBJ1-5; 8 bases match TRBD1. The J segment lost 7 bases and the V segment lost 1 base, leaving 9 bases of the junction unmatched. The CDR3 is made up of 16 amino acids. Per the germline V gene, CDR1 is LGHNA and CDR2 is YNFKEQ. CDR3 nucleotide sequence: TGTGCCAGCAGCCAAGGGGCAGGGGGCGTAGAGCAGCCCCAGCATTTT. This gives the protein CASSQGAGGVEQPQHF.

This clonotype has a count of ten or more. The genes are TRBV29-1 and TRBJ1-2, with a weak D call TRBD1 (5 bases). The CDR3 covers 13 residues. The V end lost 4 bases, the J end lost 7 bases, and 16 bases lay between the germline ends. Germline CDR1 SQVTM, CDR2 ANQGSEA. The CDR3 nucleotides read TGCAGCGTTGTCTCAGGGTATAGTGCTGGCTACACCTTC. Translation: CSVVSGYSAGYTF. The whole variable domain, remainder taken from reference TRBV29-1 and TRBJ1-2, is SAVISQKPSRDICQRGTSLTIQCQVDSQVTMMFWYRQQPGQSLTLIATANQGSEATYESGFVIDKFPISRPNLTFSTLTVSNMSPEDSSIYLCSVVSGYSAGYTFGSGTRLTVV.

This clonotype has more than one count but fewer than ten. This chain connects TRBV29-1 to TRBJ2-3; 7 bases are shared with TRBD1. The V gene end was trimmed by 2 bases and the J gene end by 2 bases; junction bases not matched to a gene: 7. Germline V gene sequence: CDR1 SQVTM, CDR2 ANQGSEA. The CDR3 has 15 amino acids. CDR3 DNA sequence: TGCAGCGTTGAACGAGGAAGGGGGCACACAGATACGCAGTATTTT. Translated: CSVERGRGHTDTQYF.

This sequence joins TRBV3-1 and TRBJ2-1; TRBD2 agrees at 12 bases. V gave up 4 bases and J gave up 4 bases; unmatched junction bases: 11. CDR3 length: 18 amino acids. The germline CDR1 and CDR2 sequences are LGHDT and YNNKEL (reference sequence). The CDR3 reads CASSPKKKLAGGYNEQFF. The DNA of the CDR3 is TGTGCCAGCAGCCCGAAAAAGAAACTAGCGGGAGGTTACAATGAGCAGTTCTTC.

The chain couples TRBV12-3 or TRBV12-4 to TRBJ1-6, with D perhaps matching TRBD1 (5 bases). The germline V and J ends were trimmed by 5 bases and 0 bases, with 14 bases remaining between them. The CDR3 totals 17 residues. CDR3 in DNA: TGTGCCAGCAGTCGGGACCGACCAAGCTCCTATAATTCACCCCTCCACTTT. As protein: CASSRDRPSSYNSPLHF.